Below, 30 T cell receptor beta chains from the same sample are listed, as sequenced in a study of cytomegalovirus exposure and HLA in healthy donors. 60 Vbeta and 13 Jbeta primers were used in PCR. This table comes from immunoSEQ multiplex PCR, and its TCRdb copy is limited to in-frame clones, with some not included. This table has under 250,000 clones, under 85% appearing once. The sample comprised PBMCs. The receptors stem from a man aged 50 to 59 in good health and CMV-seronegative.

This clone was observed a few times. This chain links TRBV28 with TRBJ2-3, with 7 bases fitting TRBD2. The CDR3 is made up of 15 amino acids. Germline assignment: CDR1 MDHEN and CDR2 SYDVKM. The V segment lost 2 bases and the J segment 4 bases; nucleotides outside the gene matches: 6. CDR3 coding DNA: TGTGCCAGCAGTTTAAGAGGCGGGAGCTCAGATACGCAGTATTTT. Encoded protein: CASSLRGGSSDTQYF.

This rearrangement joins TRBV30 to TRBJ1-5; D unclear. V lost 0 bases and J 3 bases, leaving 6 bases between the germline ends. The CDR3 has 13 residues. Germline values: CDR1 GTSNPN, CDR2 SVGIG (reference sequence). The CDR3 spells CAWSVSINQPQHF. In nucleotides, the CDR3 is TGTGCCTGGAGTGTATCTATCAATCAGCCCCAGCATTTT. Drawing the rest from reference TRBV30 and TRBJ1-5, the complete variable domain is SQTIHQWPATLVQPVGSPLSLECTVEGTSNPNLYWYRQAAGRGLQLLFYSVGIGQISSEVPQNLSASRPQDRQFILSSKKLLLSDSGFYLCAWSVSINQPQHFGDGTRLSIL.

The V and J genes are TRBV28 and TRBJ1-4; D might be TRBD1 (6 bases). V was trimmed by 7 bases and J by 17 bases, leaving 17 bases between them. Per the germline V gene, CDR1 is MDHEN and CDR2 is SYDVKM. This CDR3 is 11 amino acids long. The CDR3 DNA sequence: TGTGCCAGCACCAGCTCGGACAGCGAATTTTTT. Protein: CASTSSDSEFF.

The rearrangement links TRBV5-1 to TRBJ2-7; 8 nucleotides line up with TRBD2. The CDR3 is 14 residues long. V shed 0 bases, J shed 7 bases, and the junction held 6 bases outside the gene matches. Germline V CDR1 and CDR2: SGHRS, YFSETQ. The CDR3 here is CASSLDGRAEEQYF. CDR3 bases: TGCGCCAGCAGCTTGGACGGGAGGGCGGAGGAGCAGTACTTC.

The V call is TRBV28, the J call TRBJ1-1; D is unclear. Germline V CDR1 and CDR2: MDHEN, SYDVKM. V shed 8 bases and J shed 0 bases, with 13 bases lying between them. This CDR3 is built from 14 residues. CDR3 coding DNA: TGTGCCAGCCGCGGGTGGCCTATGAACACTGAAGCTTTCTTT. This sequence encodes CASRGWPMNTEAFF.

This rearrangement joins TRBV30 to TRBJ2-5, with D possibly being TRBD2 (6 bases). The CDR3 is made up of 13 amino acids. Germline V lookup: CDR1 GTSNPN, CDR2 SVGIG (reference sequence). Trimming removed 0 bases at V and 4 bases at J, with 9 bases between. The CDR3 loop reads CAWSVGGGETQYF. The CDR3 bases are TGTGCCTGGAGTGTCGGGGGTGGAGAGACCCAGTACTTC.

There are a few counts of this clone. The J gene is TRBJ2-5, the V gene TRBV5-4, with 9 bases fitting TRBD1. V lost 4 bases, J lost 2 bases, and 6 bases stayed unmatched. Germline V lookup: CDR1 SGHNT, CDR2 YYREEE (reference sequence). CDR3 size: 15 residues. CDR3 in amino acids: CASSPQGARQETQYF. The CDR3 bases are TGTGCCAGCAGCCCACAGGGGGCGAGACAAGAGACCCAGTACTTC.

The V and J genes are TRBV18 and TRBJ1-1; 8 bases are shared with TRBD1. The CDR3 runs 15 residues. Trimming took 4 bases from V and 0 from J; bases not matched to a gene: 4. Per germline, CDR1 KGHSH and CDR2 LQKENI. The CDR3 reads CASSLAGQVNTEAFF. The CDR3 coding sequence is TGTGCCAGCTCACTTGCGGGACAGGTGAACACTGAAGCTTTCTTT. Full variable domain (missing parts from reference TRBV18 and TRBJ1-1): NAGVMQNPRHLVRRRGQEARLRCSPMKGHSHVYWYRQLPEEGLKFMVYLQKENIIDESGMPKERFSAEFPKEGPSILRIQQVVRGDSAAYFCASSLAGQVNTEAFFGQGTRLTVV.

The genes are TRBV6-4 and TRBJ1-1; unclear D gene. Deletions cut 0 bases from V and 5 bases from J, with 13 bases between. Germline assignment: CDR1 MRHNA and CDR2 SNTAGT. The CDR3 spans 15 residues. The CDR3 bases are TGTGCCAGCAGTGACTCCGGAGGGCTCGGGACTGAAGCTTTCTTT. This translates into CASSDSGGLGTEAFF.

The chain couples TRBV27 to TRBJ2-7; a weak D match, TRBD1 (6 bases). V was trimmed by 8 bases and J by 3 bases, leaving 20 bases between them. Germline CDR1 reads MNHEY; CDR2 reads SMNVEV (reference sequence). CDR3 length: 15 amino acids. The CDR3 here is CASSKVGDNDYEQYF. The CDR3 DNA is TGTGCCAGCTCAAAGGTGGGGGACAACGACTACGAGCAGTACTTC.

The V and J genes are TRBV27 and TRBJ2-5; possibly TRBD1 for D (6 bases). TRBJ2-7 explains the end of the DNA better; the J call may be wrong. Germline loops: CDR1 MNHEY, CDR2 SMNVEV (reference sequence). The CDR3 length is 14 residues. Written as DNA, the CDR3 is TGTGCCAGCAGTTCGACAGGAGGTCGGGTCGAGCAGTACTTC. Translation: CASSSTGGRVEQYF.

This chain joins TRBV11-2 and TRBJ2-1; D is perhaps TRBD2 (6 bases). Trimming cost V 1 base and J 6 bases, with 13 bases left between them. The CDR3 consists of 15 residues. Germline V lookup: CDR1 SGHAT, CDR2 FQNNGV. CDR3 sequence: CASSLVAGRANEQFF. The CDR3 DNA sequence: TGTGCCAGCAGCTTAGTGGCGGGAAGGGCCAATGAGCAGTTCTTC.

The chain recombines TRBV9 with TRBJ2-1; TRBD2 agrees at 8 bases. Germline V gene data show CDR1 as SGDLS and CDR2 as YYNGEE. The length of the CDR3 is 15 residues. V dropped 4 bases and J dropped 0; count of bases not matched to a gene: 3. The chain's CDR3 is CASSQTSGSYNEQFF. Here the CDR3 DNA reads TGTGCCAGCAGCCAAACTAGCGGCTCCTACAATGAGCAGTTCTTC.

The chain links TRBV6-5 to TRBJ2-7; D not certain. Germline V gene sequence: CDR1 MNHEY, CDR2 SVGAGI. This CDR3 region has 15 residues. V was cut by 0 bases and J by 4 bases, with 13 bases left in between. CDR3 nucleotides: TGTGCCAGCAGTTACTCGGAGACTGCGCTGTACGAGCAGTACTTC. Translating gives CASSYSETALYEQYF.

This chain joins TRBV9 and TRBJ2-7; 13 nucleotides align to TRBD2. Germline V gene data show CDR1 as SGDLS and CDR2 as YYNGEE. V lost 0 bases, J lost 5 bases, and 5 bases stayed unmatched. This CDR3 has 16 residues. The CDR3 DNA is TGTGCCAGCAGCGTAGAACCCACTAGCGGGAGGGACGAGCAGTACTTC. It translates to CASSVEPTSGRDEQYF.

The chain recombines TRBV4-1 with TRBJ1-5, with D tentatively TRBD1 (5 bases). Germline V gives CDR1 MGHRA, CDR2 YSYEKL. This CDR3 has 16 amino acids. With 4 bases removed from V and 5 bases from J, the gap between germline ends came to 18 bases. CDR3: CASSPSSGRDHQPQHF. The CDR3, as DNA: TGCGCCAGCAGCCCATCGAGTGGCAGGGATCATCAGCCCCAGCATTTT.

The chain has TRBV5-1 and TRBJ2-1; 8 nucleotides align to TRBD2. CDR1 is SGHRS, CDR2 YFSETQ, per germline. The V and J ends lost 4 bases and 4 bases, in that order; junction bases with no gene match: 4. The CDR3 has 14 amino acids. The CDR3 is CASSTGLVYNEQFF. CDR3 coding DNA: TGCGCCAGCAGCACGGGACTAGTGTACAATGAGCAGTTCTTC.

This chain connects TRBV7-9 to TRBJ2-7, with a weak D call TRBD2 (5 bases). The V gene lost 1 base and the J gene lost 3 bases, with 10 bases spanning the gap. The CDR3 contains 14 residues. From germline, CDR1 is SEHNR and CDR2 FQNEAQ (reference sequence). DNA of the CDR3: TGTGCCAGCAGCTTAGAAGGAGGCAGCTACGAGCAGTACTTC. Protein sequence: CASSLEGGSYEQYF.

The V call is TRBV18, the J call TRBJ2-4, with TRBD1 matching over 10 bases. The CDR3 loop spans 17 amino acids. Trimming took 4 bases from V and 3 from J; bases not matched to a gene: 9. The germline V gene encodes CDR1 KGHSH and CDR2 LQKENI. In DNA, the CDR3 is TGTGCCAGCTCACTACATACCGGGACAGGGGACAAAAACATTCAGTACTTC. As protein: CASSLHTGTGDKNIQYF.

On this clone: This sample also contains other DNA sequences that code for the same CDR3. V is TRBV5-1 and J is TRBJ2-3; tentative D call: TRBD1 (6 bases). CDR3 size: 14 residues. The germline CDR1 and CDR2 sequences are SGHRS and YFSETQ. Trimming shortened V by 4 bases and J by 0 bases, and 9 bases separated the two germline ends. This CDR3 reads CASSPGQSTDTQYF. The CDR3 DNA reads TGCGCCAGCAGCCCCGGACAGAGCACAGATACGCAGTATTTT.

This clone was observed a single time. V gene TRBV10-3 combines with J gene TRBJ2-7, with 7 nucleotides matching TRBD1. CDR1 and CDR2 from the germline V gene are ENHRY and SYGVKD. The ends lost 11 bases at V and 1 base at J; junction bases unmatched: 11. The CDR3 loop spans 14 amino acids. The CDR3, as DNA: TGTGCCTCCGTTAGGGGGCTAGCATCCTACGAGCAGTACTTC. This codes for CASVRGLASYEQYF.

The rearrangement links TRBV28 to TRBJ1-1; D not resolved. The V gene lost 4 bases and the J gene lost 3 bases, with 12 bases spanning the gap. This CDR3 contains 14 residues. From germline, CDR1 is MDHEN and CDR2 SYDVKM. The CDR3: CASSYFHRDTEAFF. The CDR3 DNA sequence: TGTGCCAGCAGTTATTTTCACCGAGACACTGAAGCTTTCTTT.

J is TRBJ2-7 and V is TRBV28; TRBD2 is a possible D gene (6 bases). CDR3 length equals 19 residues. Germline values: CDR1 MDHEN, CDR2 SYDVKM. V lost 6 bases, J lost 3 bases, and 30 bases lay in between. This CDR3 is CASSPMGTFRESPFYEQYF. The CDR3 bases are TGTGCCAGCAGCCCTATGGGGACCTTTCGGGAGAGTCCTTTCTACGAGCAGTACTTC.

With regard to this clone: At the DNA level, this CDR3 is encoded by other sequences in the same sample as well. The J gene is TRBJ2-1, the V gene TRBV5-1; TRBD2 matches at 7 bases. J lost 6 bases, V lost 0 bases, and 6 bases had no gene match. CDR1 is SGHRS and CDR2 is YFSETQ in the germline V gene. The CDR3 runs 15 residues. For the CDR3, the DNA is TGCGCCAGCAGCTTGGAGTCCGCGGGGGTCAATGAGCAGTTCTTC. Protein sequence: CASSLESAGVNEQFF.

This clone was observed a handful of times. The chain recombines TRBV29-1 with TRBJ2-3, with TRBD2 identical over 8 bases. The CDR3 contains 14 residues. Germline V lookup: CDR1 SQVTM, CDR2 ANQGSEA. J lost 6 bases, V lost 2 bases, and 7 bases had no gene match. The CDR3 region has the DNA TGCAGCGTTGAACTGGGACTAGGAGGGGATACGCAGTATTTT. Protein sequence: CSVELGLGGDTQYF.

V is TRBV2 and J is TRBJ2-1; D gene ambiguous. Per the germline V gene, CDR1 is SNHLY and CDR2 is FYNNEI. V shed 4 bases and J shed 3 bases, with 10 bases lying between them. This CDR3 is 14 amino acids long. CDR3 bases: TGTGCCAGCAGTGCCCAGCGACTCTACAATGAGCAGTTCTTC. This sequence encodes CASSAQRLYNEQFF.

This chain joins TRBV15 and TRBJ2-5; maybe TRBD1 (5 bases). Germline V gene data show CDR1 as LNHNV and CDR2 as YYDKDF (reference sequence). This CDR3 has 14 residues. Trimming removed 0 bases at V and 5 bases at J, with 10 bases between. In DNA form, the CDR3 reads TGTGCCACCAGCAGAGATAACAGGCGGGAGACCCAGTACTTC. Its translation is CATSRDNRRETQYF.

V gene TRBV5-8 combines with J gene TRBJ2-7; D call uncertain. Germline V gene sequence: CDR1 SGHTS, CDR2 YDEGEE. This CDR3 spans 13 amino acids. Trimming pared 4 bases from V and 2 bases from J, leaving 10 bases between. CDR3 nucleotides: TGTGCCAGCAGCCACGGTCCCACCTACGAGCAGTACTTC. Translating it yields CASSHGPTYEQYF.

The chain links TRBV14 to TRBJ2-7; D gene uncertain. V was pared by 1 base and J by 4 bases, with 5 bases between. The CDR3 runs to 12 residues. Germline V gives CDR1 SGHDN, CDR2 FVKESK. DNA of the CDR3: TGTGCCAGCAGCCAAGCCTTATACGAGCAGTACTTC. Translated: CASSQALYEQYF.

This clone was picked up one time. The chain joins TRBV19 to TRBJ2-2, with TRBD1 as a possible D gene (5 bases). The CDR3 contains 18 residues. The germline CDR1 and CDR2 sequences are LNHDA and SQIVND (reference sequence). Trimming took 8 bases from V and 0 from J, leaving 22 bases between them. CDR3 sequence reads: CASSSSWGVISNTGELFF. In DNA, the CDR3 is TGTGCCAGTTCCTCCTCCTGGGGCGTGATATCGAACACCGGGGAGCTGTTTTTT.